This T cell receptor beta chain was identified in a study of blood T cells in healthy people across ages. Study summary: When template switching was applied, about one barcoded beta molecule was captured per two T cells. Findings of the study overall: Per-million-T-cell TCR beta diversity fell roughly linearly with age. The diversity estimates, figures obtained from one million T cells, were considered underestimates.

Concerning this clonotype itself: Its target is not known.

A second about 7 to 12 cycle PCR used barcoded and J-beta primers. TCRdb independently ran MiXCR on the 5' RACE reads; one entry per CDR3 protein. The sample contains roughly 800,000 distinct CDR3 sequences, roughly 53% of which appear only once. Material: blood. This receptor was obtained from a man older than 75 in good health.

The CDR3 is CASTKARNTEAFF. The CDR3 DNA reads TGTGCCAGCACCAAAGCCCGGAACACTGAAGCTTTCTTT. This chain connects TRBV7-9 to TRBJ1-1; D remains ambiguous. The CDR3 sequence is 13 residues long. Germline loops: CDR1 SEHNR, CDR2 FQNEAQ (reference sequence). V was clipped by 7 bases and J by 1 base, with 10 bases between them.